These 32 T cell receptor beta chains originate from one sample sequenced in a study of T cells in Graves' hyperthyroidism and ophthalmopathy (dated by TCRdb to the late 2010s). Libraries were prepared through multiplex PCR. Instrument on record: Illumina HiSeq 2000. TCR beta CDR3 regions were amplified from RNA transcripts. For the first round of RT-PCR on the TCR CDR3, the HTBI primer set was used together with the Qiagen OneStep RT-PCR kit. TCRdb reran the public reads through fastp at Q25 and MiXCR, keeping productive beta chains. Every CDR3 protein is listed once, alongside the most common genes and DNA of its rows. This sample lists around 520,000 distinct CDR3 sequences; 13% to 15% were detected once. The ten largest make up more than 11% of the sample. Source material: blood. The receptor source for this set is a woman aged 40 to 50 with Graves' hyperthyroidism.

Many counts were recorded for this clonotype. The DNA of the CDR3 is TGTGCCAGCAGTTACTCGGGACTAGCGGGTACAGATACGCAGTATTTT. This codes for CASSYSGLAGTDTQYF. The chain uses TRBV6-5 and TRBJ2-3, with 12 nucleotides matching TRBD2. V lost 0 bases to trimming and J lost 3 bases; unmatched junction nucleotides: 1. CDR1 is MNHEY and CDR2 is SVGAGI in the germline V gene. This CDR3 contains 16 residues.

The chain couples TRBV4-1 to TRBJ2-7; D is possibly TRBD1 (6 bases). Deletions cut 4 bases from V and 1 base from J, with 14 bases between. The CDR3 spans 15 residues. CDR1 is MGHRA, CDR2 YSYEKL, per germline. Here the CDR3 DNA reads TGCGCCAGCAGCCTCCTAAAGGGGGAGTCCTACGAGCAGTACTTC. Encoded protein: CASSLLKGESYEQYF.

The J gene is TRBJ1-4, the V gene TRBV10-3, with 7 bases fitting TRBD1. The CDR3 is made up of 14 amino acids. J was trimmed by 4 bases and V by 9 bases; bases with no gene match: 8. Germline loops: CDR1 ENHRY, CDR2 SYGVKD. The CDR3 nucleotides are TGTGCCATTCGCCGGGACAGCAGTAATGAAAAACTGTTTTTT. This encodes CAIRRDSSNEKLFF.

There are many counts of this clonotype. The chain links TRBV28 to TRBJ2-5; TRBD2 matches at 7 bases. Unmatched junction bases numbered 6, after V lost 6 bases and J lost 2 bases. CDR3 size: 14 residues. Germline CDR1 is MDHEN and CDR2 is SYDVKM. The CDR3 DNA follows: TGTGCCAGCAGCCCGGCACTAGCGCAAGAGACCCAGTACTTC. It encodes CASSPALAQETQYF.

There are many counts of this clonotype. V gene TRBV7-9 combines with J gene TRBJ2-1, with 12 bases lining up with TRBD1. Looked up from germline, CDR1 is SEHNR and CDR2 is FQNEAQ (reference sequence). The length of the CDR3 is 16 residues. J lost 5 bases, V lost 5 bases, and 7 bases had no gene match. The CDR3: CASSHGTGGLNNEQFF. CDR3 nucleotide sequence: TGTGCCAGCAGCCACGGGACAGGGGGCTTGAACAATGAGCAGTTCTTC.

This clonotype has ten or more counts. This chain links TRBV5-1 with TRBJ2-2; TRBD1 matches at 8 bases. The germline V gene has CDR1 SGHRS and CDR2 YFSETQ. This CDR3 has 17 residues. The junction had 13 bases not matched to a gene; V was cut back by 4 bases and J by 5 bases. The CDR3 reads CASSQTGADRGTGELFF. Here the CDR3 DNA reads TGCGCCAGCAGCCAAACCGGAGCAGACAGGGGAACCGGGGAGCTGTTTTTT.

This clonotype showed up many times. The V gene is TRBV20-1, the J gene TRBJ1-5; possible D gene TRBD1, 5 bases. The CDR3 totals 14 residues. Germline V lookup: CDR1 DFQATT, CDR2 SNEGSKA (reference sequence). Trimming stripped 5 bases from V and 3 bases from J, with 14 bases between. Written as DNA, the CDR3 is TGCAGTGCTCCGGACACAAGGTCCAATCAGCCCCAGCATTTT. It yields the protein CSAPDTRSNQPQHF.

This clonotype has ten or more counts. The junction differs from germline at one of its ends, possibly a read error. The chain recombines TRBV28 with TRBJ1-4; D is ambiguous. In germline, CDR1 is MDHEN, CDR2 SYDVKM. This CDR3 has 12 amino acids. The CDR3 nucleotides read TGCGCCAGCAGCTTGGTGGGTGAAAAACTGTTTTTT. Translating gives CASSLVGEKLFF.

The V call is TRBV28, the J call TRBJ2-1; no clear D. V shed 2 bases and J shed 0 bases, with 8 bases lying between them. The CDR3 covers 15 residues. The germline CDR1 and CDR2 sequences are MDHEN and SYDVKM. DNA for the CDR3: TGTGCCAGCAGTTTAGCGGATACCTCCTACAATGAGCAGTTCTTC. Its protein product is CASSLADTSYNEQFF.

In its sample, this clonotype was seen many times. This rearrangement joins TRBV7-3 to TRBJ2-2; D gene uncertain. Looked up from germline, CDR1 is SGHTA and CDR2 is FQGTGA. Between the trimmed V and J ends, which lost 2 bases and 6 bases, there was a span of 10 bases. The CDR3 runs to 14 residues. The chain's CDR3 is CASSLGGSAGELFF. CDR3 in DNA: TGTGCCAGCAGCTTAGGCGGCTCTGCCGGGGAGCTGTTTTTT.

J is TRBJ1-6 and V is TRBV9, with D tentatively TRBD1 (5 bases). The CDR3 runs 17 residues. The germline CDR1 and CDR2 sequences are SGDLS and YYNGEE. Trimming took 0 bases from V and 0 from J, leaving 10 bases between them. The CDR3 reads CASSVDGTSSYNSPLHF. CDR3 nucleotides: TGTGCCAGCAGCGTAGATGGGACGAGCTCCTATAATTCACCCCTCCACTTT.

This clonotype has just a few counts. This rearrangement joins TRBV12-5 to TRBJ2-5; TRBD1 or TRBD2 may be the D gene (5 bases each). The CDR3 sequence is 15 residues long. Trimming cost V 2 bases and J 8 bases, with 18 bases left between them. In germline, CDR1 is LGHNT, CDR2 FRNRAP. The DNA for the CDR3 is TGTGCTAGTGGTTTGCTAATAGAGGGGCGCGAAACCCAGTACTTC. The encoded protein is CASGLLIEGRETQYF.

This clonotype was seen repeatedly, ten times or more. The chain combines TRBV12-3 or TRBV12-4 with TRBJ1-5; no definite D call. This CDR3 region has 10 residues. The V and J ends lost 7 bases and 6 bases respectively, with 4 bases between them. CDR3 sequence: CASIFQPQHF. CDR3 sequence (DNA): TGTGCCAGCATATTTCAGCCCCAGCATTTT.

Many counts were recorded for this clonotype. The CDR3 sequence is CASQFSGSFSHEQFF. Written as DNA, the CDR3 is TGTGCCAGCCAATTTAGCGGGAGTTTTAGCCATGAGCAGTTCTTC. The chain joins TRBV28 to TRBJ2-1; the match to TRBD2 covers 9 bases. In germline, CDR1 is MDHEN, CDR2 SYDVKM. V lost 8 bases to trimming and J lost 8 bases; unmatched junction nucleotides: 13. The CDR3 extends over 15 amino acids.

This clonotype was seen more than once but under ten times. CDR3 region: CASSLNRVLGTDTQYF. CDR3 DNA: TGCGCCAGCAGCTTGAACAGGGTTTTGGGCACAGATACGCAGTATTTT. V usage is TRBV5-1 and J usage is TRBJ2-3; D is possibly TRBD1 (6 bases). CDR3 length: 16 residues. CDR1 is SGHRS and CDR2 is YFSETQ in the germline V gene. V was trimmed by 1 base and J by 1 base, leaving 13 bases between them.

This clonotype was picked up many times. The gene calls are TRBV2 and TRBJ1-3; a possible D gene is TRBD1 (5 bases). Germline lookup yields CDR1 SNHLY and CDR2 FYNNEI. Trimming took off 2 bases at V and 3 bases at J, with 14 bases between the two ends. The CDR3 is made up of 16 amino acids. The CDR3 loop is CASSERDTGFGNTIYF. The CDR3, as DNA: TGTGCCAGCAGTGAACGAGACACAGGCTTTGGAAACACCATATATTTT.

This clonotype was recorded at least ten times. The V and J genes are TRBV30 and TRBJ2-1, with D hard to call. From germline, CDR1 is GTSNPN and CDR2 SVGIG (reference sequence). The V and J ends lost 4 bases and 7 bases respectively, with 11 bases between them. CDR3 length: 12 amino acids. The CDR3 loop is CAWTSRLNEQFF. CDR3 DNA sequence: TGTGCCTGGACTTCTCGATTAAATGAGCAGTTCTTC.

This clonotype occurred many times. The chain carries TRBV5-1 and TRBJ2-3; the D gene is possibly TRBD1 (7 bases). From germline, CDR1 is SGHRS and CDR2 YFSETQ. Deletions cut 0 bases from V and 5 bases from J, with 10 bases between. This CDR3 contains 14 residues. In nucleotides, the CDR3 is TGCGCCAGCAGCTTGGACAGGGGAGGAGATACGCAGTATTTT. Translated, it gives CASSLDRGGDTQYF. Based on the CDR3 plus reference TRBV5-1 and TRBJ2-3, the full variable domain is KAGVTQTPRYLIKTRGQQVTLSCSPISGHRSVSWYQQTPGQGLQFLFEYFSETQRNKGNFPGRFSGRQFSNSRSEMNVSTLELGDSALYLCASSLDRGGDTQYFGPGTRLTVL.

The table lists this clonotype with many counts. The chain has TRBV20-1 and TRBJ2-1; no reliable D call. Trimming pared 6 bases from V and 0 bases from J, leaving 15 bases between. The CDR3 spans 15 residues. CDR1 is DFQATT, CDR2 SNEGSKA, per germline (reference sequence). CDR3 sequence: CSATPLESSYNEQFF. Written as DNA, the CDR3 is TGCAGTGCAACCCCGCTCGAGAGCTCCTACAATGAGCAGTTCTTC.

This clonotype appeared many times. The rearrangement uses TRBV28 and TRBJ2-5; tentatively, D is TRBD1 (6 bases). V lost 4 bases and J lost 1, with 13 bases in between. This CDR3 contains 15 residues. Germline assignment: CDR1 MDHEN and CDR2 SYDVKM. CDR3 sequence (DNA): TGTGCCAGCAGTTCCGGGACATCCATCCAAGAGACCCAGTACTTC. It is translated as CASSSGTSIQETQYF.

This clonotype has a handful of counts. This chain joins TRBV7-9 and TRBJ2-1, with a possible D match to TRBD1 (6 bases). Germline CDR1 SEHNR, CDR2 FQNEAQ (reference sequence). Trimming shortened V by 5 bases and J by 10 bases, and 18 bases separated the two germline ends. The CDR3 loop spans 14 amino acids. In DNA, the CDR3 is TGTGCCAGCAGCGTCGACAGGCTGTTTCGGGAGCAGTTCTTC. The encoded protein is CASSVDRLFREQFF.

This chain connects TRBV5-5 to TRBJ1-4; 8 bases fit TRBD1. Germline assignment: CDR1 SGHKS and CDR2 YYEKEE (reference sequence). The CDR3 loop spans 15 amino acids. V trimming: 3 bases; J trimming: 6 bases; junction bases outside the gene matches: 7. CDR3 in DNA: TGTGCCAGCAGCTCCAACAGGGGGATAGATGAAAAACTGTTTTTT. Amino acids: CASSSNRGIDEKLFF.

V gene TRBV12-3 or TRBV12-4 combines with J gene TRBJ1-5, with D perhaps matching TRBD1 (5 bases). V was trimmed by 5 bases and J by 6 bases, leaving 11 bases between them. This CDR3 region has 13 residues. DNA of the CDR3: TGTGCCAGCAGTGTGGGACCAACTCAGCCCCAGCATTTT. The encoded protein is CASSVGPTQPQHF.

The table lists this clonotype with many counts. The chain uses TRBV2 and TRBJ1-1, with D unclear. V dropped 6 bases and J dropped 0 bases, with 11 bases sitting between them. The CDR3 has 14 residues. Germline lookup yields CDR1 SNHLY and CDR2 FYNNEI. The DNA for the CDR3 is TGTGCCAGCAGAAAGGGAGTAATGAACACTGAAGCTTTCTTT. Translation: CASRKGVMNTEAFF.

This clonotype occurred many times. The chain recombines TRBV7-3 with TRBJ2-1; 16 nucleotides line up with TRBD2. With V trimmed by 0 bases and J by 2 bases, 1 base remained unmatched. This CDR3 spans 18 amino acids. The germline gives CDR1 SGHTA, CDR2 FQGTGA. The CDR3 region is CASSLTGTSGRAYNEQFF. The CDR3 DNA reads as TGTGCCAGCAGCTTAACAGGGACTAGCGGGAGGGCCTACAATGAGCAGTTCTTC. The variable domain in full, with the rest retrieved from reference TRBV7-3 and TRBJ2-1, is GAGVSQTPSNKVTEKGKYVELRCDPISGHTALYWYRQSLGQGPEFLIYFQGTGAADDSGLPNDRFFAVRPEGSVSTLKIQRTERGDSAVYLCASSLTGTSGRAYNEQFFGPGTRLTVL.

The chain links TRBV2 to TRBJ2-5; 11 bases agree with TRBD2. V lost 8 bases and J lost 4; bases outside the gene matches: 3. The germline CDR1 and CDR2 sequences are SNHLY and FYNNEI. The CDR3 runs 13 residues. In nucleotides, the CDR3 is TGTGCCAGCCACGGACTAGCGGGAGAGACCCAGTACTTC. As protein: CASHGLAGETQYF. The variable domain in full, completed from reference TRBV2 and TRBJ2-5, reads EPEVTQTPSHQVTQMGQEVILRCVPISNHLYFYWYRQILGQKVEFLVSFYNNEISEKSEIFDDQFSVERPDGSNFTLKIRSTKLEDSAMYFCASHGLAGETQYFGPGTRLLVL.

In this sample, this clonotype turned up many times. Here the CDR3 DNA reads TGCAGTGCCGAGGGGGCAGGGAGGGCCTACGAGCAGTACTTC. Translated: CSAEGAGRAYEQYF. The J gene is TRBJ2-7, the V gene TRBV20-1; TRBD1 or TRBD2 may be the D gene (7 bases each). Deletions cut 6 bases from V and 2 bases from J, with 17 bases between. This CDR3 is built from 14 residues. The germline gives CDR1 DFQATT, CDR2 SNEGSKA (reference sequence).

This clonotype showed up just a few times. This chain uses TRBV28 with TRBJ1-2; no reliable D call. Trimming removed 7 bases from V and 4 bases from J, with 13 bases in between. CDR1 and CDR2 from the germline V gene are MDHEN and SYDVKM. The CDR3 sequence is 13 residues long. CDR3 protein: CASKVTESYGYTF. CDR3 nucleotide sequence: TGTGCCAGCAAAGTCACAGAATCCTATGGCTACACCTTC.

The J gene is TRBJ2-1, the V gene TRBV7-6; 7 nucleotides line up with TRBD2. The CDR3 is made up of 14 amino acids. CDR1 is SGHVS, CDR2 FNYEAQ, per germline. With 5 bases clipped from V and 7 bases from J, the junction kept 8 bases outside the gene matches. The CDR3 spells CASSLSGLRNEQFF. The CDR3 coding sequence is TGTGCCAGCAGCCTTAGCGGGCTTAGGAATGAGCAGTTCTTC.

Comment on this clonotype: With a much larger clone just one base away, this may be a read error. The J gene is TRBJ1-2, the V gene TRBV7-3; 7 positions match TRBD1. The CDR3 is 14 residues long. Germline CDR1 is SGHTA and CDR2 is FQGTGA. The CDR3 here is CASCLLGQAYGYTF. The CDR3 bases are TGTGCCAGCTGCTTGCTAGGACAGGCGTATGGCTACACCTTC.

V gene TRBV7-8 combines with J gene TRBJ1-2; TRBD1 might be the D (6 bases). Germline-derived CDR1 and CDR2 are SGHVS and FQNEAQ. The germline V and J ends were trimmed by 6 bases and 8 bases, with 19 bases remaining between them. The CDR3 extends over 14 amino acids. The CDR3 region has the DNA TGTGCCAGCAGTGTACTAGGGGGGGGAGAAGGCTACACCTTC. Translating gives CASSVLGGGEGYTF.

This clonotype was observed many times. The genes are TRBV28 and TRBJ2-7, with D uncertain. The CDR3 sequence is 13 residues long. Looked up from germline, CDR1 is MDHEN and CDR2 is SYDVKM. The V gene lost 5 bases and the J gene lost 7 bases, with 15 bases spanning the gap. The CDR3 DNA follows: TGTGCCAGCAGTCCACCCCGGTATCCGGAGCAGTACTTC. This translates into CASSPPRYPEQYF. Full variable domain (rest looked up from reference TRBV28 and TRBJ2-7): DVKVTQSSRYLVKRTGEKVFLECVQDMDHENMFWYRQDPGLGLRLIYFSYDVKMKEKGDIPEGYSVSREKKERFSLILESASTNQTSMYLCASSPPRYPEQYFGPGTRLTVT.